This is a list of T cell receptor beta chains from one sample in a study of response to subunit inactivated influenza vaccine. In TCRdb, the RT-PCR reads were re-called with MiXCR into one record per CDR3 protein. The sample shows roughly 550,000 distinct CDR3 sequences, under 30% of them seen only once. In addition, the sample was reused for a study of T cells expressing NK-cell markers.

Here the sequenced sample was CD4+ T cells sorted from PBMCs, taken 11 to 12 days after vaccination. Receptors were obtained from a man in his forties or fifties who received an inactivated influenza vaccine. CDR3s include the opening cysteine and the closing phenylalanine or tryptophan. Fields, in order: clone size, V gene, D gene, J gene, CDR3 protein, CDR3 DNA. D genes are given only for firm matches. Clone size, where shown, is once, few, many, or a class for clones that have expanded.

>NA|TRBV4-3|NA|TRBJ2-1
CASSQGTTDNEQFF
TGCGCCAGCAGCCAAGGGACTACCGACAATGAGCAGTTCTTC
>many|TRBV7-2|NA|TRBJ2-7
CASSLAGDTYEQYF
TGTGCCAGCAGCTTAGCGGGGGACACCTACGAGCAGTACTTC
>few|TRBV4-2|TRBD1|TRBJ1-2
CASSQDVRQGAGVRGYTF
TGTGCCAGCAGCCAAGACGTTAGGCAGGGGGCGGGGGTGCGCGGCTACACCTTC
>NA|TRBV6-1|NA|TRBJ2-7
CASTQAQGGNEQYF
TGTGCCAGCACCCAGGCGCAGGGTGGGAACGAGCAGTACTTC
>NA|TRBV12-3/TRBV12-4|NA|TRBJ1-6
CASRSTGSPLHF
TGTGCCAGCAGGTCGACTGGTTCACCCCTCCACTTT
>few|TRBV18|TRBD2|TRBJ2-1
CASSPPAGGSYNEQFF
TGTGCCAGCTCACCACCGGCGGGAGGCTCCTACAATGAGCAGTTCTTC
>NA|TRBV4-3|NA|TRBJ1-4
CASSQGEREKLFF
TGCGCCAGCAGCCAGGGAGAAAGGGAAAAACTGTTTTTT
>few|TRBV20-1|NA|TRBJ2-7
CSARDLRTAVYEQYF
TGCAGTGCTAGAGACCTTCGGACGGCCGTCTACGAGCAGTACTTC
>few|TRBV4-1|NA|TRBJ1-4
CASSQSRRGGDEKLFF
TGCGCCAGCAGCCAAAGCAGGAGGGGTGGTGATGAAAAACTGTTTTTT
>NA|TRBV5-6|TRBD2|TRBJ2-1
CASSMTSGVYNEQFF
TGTGCCAGCAGCATGACTAGCGGTGTCTACAATGAGCAGTTCTTC
>few|TRBV7-3|TRBD2|TRBJ2-3
CASSTRTSGTSTDTQYF
TGTGCCAGCAGTACTCGGACTAGCGGGACTAGCACAGATACGCAGTATTTT
>NA|TRBV3-1|NA|TRBJ1-2
CASSQRTNNYGYTF
TGTGCCAGCAGCCAAAGGACAAACAACTATGGCTACACCTTC
>few|TRBV20-1|NA|TRBJ1-2
CSARESDRFMYGYTF
TGCAGTGCTAGAGAATCGGACCGGTTCATGTATGGCTACACCTTC
>few|TRBV20-1|TRBD2|TRBJ2-1
CSAAAGGRGYNEQFF
TGCAGTGCCGCCGCGGGGGGGCGGGGGTACAATGAGCAGTTCTTC
>NA|TRBV3-1|TRBD2|TRBJ2-7
CASSQVGLAGEDEQYF
TGTGCCAGCAGCCAGGTGGGACTAGCGGGAGAGGACGAGCAGTACTTC
>few|TRBV3-1|NA|TRBJ1-5
CASSQDAWGPQHF
TGTGCCAGCAGCCAAGACGCGTGGGGACCCCAGCATTTT
>few|TRBV20-1|NA|TRBJ1-5
CSASTGSQPQHF
TGCAGTGCTAGCACAGGGAGTCAGCCCCAGCATTTT
>few|TRBV5-1|NA|TRBJ2-2
CASSASSGTNTGELFF
TGCGCCAGCAGCGCCTCCTCGGGGACGAACACCGGGGAGCTGTTTTTT
>NA|TRBV14|NA|TRBJ2-5
CASSRGGPTTQYF
TGTGCCAGCAGCCGAGGGGGTCCGACGACCCAGTACTTC
>once|TRBV5-1|TRBD2|TRBJ2-1
CASSDPGLAYNEQFF
TGCGCCAGCAGCGATCCGGGACTAGCGTACAATGAGCAGTTCTTC
>few|TRBV4-3|TRBD1|TRBJ1-1
CASSQGGTANTEAFF
TGCGCCAGCAGCCAGGGCGGGACAGCGAACACTGAAGCTTTCTTT
>few|TRBV11-1|NA|TRBJ2-1
CASSFEWDNYNEQFF
TGTGCCAGCAGTTTCGAATGGGACAACTACAATGAGCAGTTCTTC
>few|TRBV3-1|NA|TRBJ2-1
CASSRPGANYNEQFF
TGTGCCAGCAGCCGACCGGGGGCCAACTACAATGAGCAGTTCTTC
>few|TRBV18|TRBD2|TRBJ2-7
CASSARTSGTLGF
TGTGCCAGCTCAGCAAGGACTAGCGGGACCCTGGGCTTC
>NA|TRBV10-3|NA|TRBJ1-2
CAISDAPSTETSF
TGTGCCATCAGTGACGCCCCCTCGACCGAGACCTCCTTC
>NA|TRBV5-1|TRBD1|TRBJ1-2
CASNLGAGTVNYGYTF
TGCGCCAGCAACTTGGGGGCCGGGACAGTCAACTATGGCTACACCTTC
>few|TRBV5-1|NA|TRBJ2-5
CASSLAGGGSETQYF
TGCGCCAGCAGCTTGGCCGGTGGGGGTTCAGAGACCCAGTACTTC
>few|TRBV7-2|NA|TRBJ1-5
CASSFRGLSNQPQHF
TGTGCCAGCAGCTTTAGAGGTCTTAGCAATCAGCCCCAGCATTTT
>few|TRBV12-3/TRBV12-4|TRBD1|TRBJ2-7
CASSLQGVGEQYF
TGTGCCAGCAGTTTGCAGGGGGTTGGCGAGCAGTACTTC
>few|TRBV11-2|NA|TRBJ2-1
CASSLNPMGRDEQFF
TGTGCCAGCAGCCTGAACCCGATGGGACGTGACGAGCAGTTCTTC
>few|TRBV6-1|NA|TRBJ2-5
CASSRQRHLQETQYF
TGTGCCAGCAGCAGACAGAGACACCTCCAAGAGACCCAGTACTTC
>NA|TRBV11-1|TRBD1|TRBJ2-2
CASSLEGQGRGGGELFF
TGTGCCAGCAGCTTAGAGGGACAGGGAAGAGGTGGCGGGGAGCTGTTTTTT
>NA|TRBV7-9|NA|TRBJ2-2
CASSPRGEPGELFF
TGTGCCAGCAGCCCACGAGGCGAGCCCGGGGAGCTGTTTTTT
>few|TRBV14|NA|TRBJ2-4
CASSQDSGTIQYF
TGTGCCAGCAGCCAAGATTCGGGGACCATTCAGTACTTC
>NA|TRBV4-1|TRBD1|TRBJ2-1
CASSQERVRDRGFSSYNEQFF
TGCGCCAGCAGCCAAGAAAGAGTTCGAGACAGGGGCTTTAGCTCCTACAATGAGCAGTTCTTC
>NA|TRBV4-3|NA|TRBJ2-3
CASSQVGAETQYF
TGCGCCAGCAGCCAAGTTGGAGCAGAGACGCAGTATTTT
>few|TRBV29-1|TRBD1|TRBJ2-7
CSGTGGDEQYF
TGCAGCGGGACAGGGGGGGACGAGCAGTACTTC
>few|TRBV20-1|TRBD2|TRBJ2-3
CSAPVAGGPTDTQYF
TGCAGTGCCCCGGTGGCGGGAGGGCCCACAGATACGCAGTATTTT
>NA|TRBV7-9|NA|TRBJ2-2
CASSSPRGASGELFF
TGTGCCAGCAGCTCTCCCCGGGGGGCCTCCGGGGAGCTGTTTTTT
>few|TRBV5-1|TRBD2|TRBJ2-1
CASSPPLAGDNEQFF
TGCGCCAGCAGCCCTCCACTAGCGGGAGACAATGAGCAGTTCTTC
>few|TRBV20-1|NA|TRBJ1-2
CSARSREGGYTF
TGCAGTGCTAGATCCCGAGAGGGCGGCTACACCTTC
>NA|TRBV6-5|TRBD1|TRBJ2-1
CASSYSRDRVNEQFF
TGTGCCAGCAGTTACTCCCGGGACAGGGTAAATGAGCAGTTCTTC